This T cell receptor (beta chain) was recovered during a study of lymphopenia after photon versus proton radiotherapy. This clone was observed a few times. The V and J ends lost 4 bases and 7 bases, in that order; junction bases with no gene match: 7. Germline values: CDR1 LNHDA, CDR2 SQIVND (reference sequence). The CDR3 has 14 residues. This table comes from immunoSEQ multiplex PCR, and its TCRdb copy is limited to in-frame clones, with some not included. The sample records 50,000 to 60,000 clones, 92% being singletons. The clonotype comes from a woman in her thirties or forties with cholangiocarcinoma. The rearrangement links TRBV19 to TRBJ2-1, with TRBD2 identical over 7 bases. The specimen comprised peripheral blood, sampled from a patient treated with photon-based radiotherapy. This CDR3 is CASSKGGSINEQFF. CDR3 bases: TGTGCCAGTAGTAAGGGCGGGAGTATAAATGAGCAGTTCTTC.